These 22 T cell receptor beta chains were all obtained from the same sample, sequenced in a study of identical twins. TCRdb processed the 5' RACE reads anew with MiXCR; each CDR3 protein has one entry. This sample has approximately 410,000 distinct CDR3 sequences, with approximately 18% found just once. Material: naive T cells sorted from blood. The receptors come from a man aged 45-65 years in good health.

This clonotype turned up a few times. The chain joins TRBV5-4 to TRBJ2-7; D ambiguous. The CDR3 covers 11 residues. V lost 3 bases, J lost 6 bases, and 7 bases lay in between. Germline V gives CDR1 SGHNT, CDR2 YYREEE (reference sequence). The CDR3 spells CASSSQSEQYF. For the CDR3, the DNA is TGTGCCAGCAGCTCCCAGTCCGAGCAGTACTTC.

This clonotype was counted only a few times. The chain joins TRBV10-3 to TRBJ2-7; D possibly corresponds to TRBD1 (5 bases). Between the trimmed V and J ends, which lost 10 bases and 4 bases, there was a span of 14 bases. Germline V lookup: CDR1 ENHRY, CDR2 SYGVKD. This CDR3 has 12 amino acids. The CDR3 coding sequence is TGTGCCACAGGGAAGCAAGGATACGAGCAGTACTTC. Translated, it gives CATGKQGYEQYF.

This clonotype appeared many times. The rearrangement uses TRBV19 and TRBJ1-5; D is possibly TRBD1 (6 bases). CDR1 and CDR2 (germline): LNHDA, SQIVND (reference sequence). CDR3 length: 16 residues. Trimming took 1 base from V and 0 from J, leaving 10 bases between them. CDR3 sequence reads: CASSIVGAYSNQPQHF. CDR3 sequence (DNA): TGTGCCAGTAGTATAGTGGGGGCATATAGCAATCAGCCCCAGCATTTT. Full variable domain (rest looked up from reference TRBV19 and TRBJ1-5): DGGITQSPKYLFRKEGQNVTLSCEQNLNHDAMYWYRQDPGQGLRLIYYSQIVNDFQKGDIAEGYSVSREKKESFPLTVTSAQKNPTAFYLCASSIVGAYSNQPQHFGDGTRLSIL.

The chain links TRBV25-1 to TRBJ2-7; D ambiguous. CDR1 MGHDK and CDR2 SYGVNS come from the germline V gene. The CDR3 has 18 amino acids. The ends were cut back, 4 bases at V and 0 bases at J, with 22 bases in the middle. As DNA, the CDR3 is TGTGCCAGCAGTGGGCCGGGCCCCACGTTCAAAAGCTCCTACGAGCAGTACTTC. Translating gives CASSGPGPTFKSSYEQYF.

V and J are TRBV6-1 and TRBJ2-3; 7 positions match TRBD2. V lost 6 bases, J lost 3 bases, and 15 bases stayed unmatched. The CDR3 extends over 17 amino acids. Per germline, CDR1 MNHNS and CDR2 SASEGT. The CDR3 nucleotides read TGTGCCAGCAGCTTCTTCCCTAGCGGCGCACGAACAGATACGCAGTATTTT. Its translation is CASSFFPSGARTDTQYF.

The rearrangement links TRBV7-9 to TRBJ2-2, with TRBD1 matching 9 bases. V was clipped by 5 bases and J by 8 bases; unmatched bases: 6. There are 14 residues in the CDR3. Per germline, CDR1 SEHNR and CDR2 FQNEAQ (reference sequence). CDR3 DNA sequence: TGTGCCAGCAGCCTCGGGACAGGGCTTGGGGAGCTGTTTTTT. Translating gives CASSLGTGLGELFF.

Written as DNA, the CDR3 is TGTGCCAGCAGCCAAGATGGAGACGAGCAGTACTTC. This translates into CASSQDGDEQYF. The V gene is TRBV3-1, the J gene TRBJ2-7; unclear D gene. The germline V gene has CDR1 LGHDT and CDR2 YNNKEL (reference sequence). The CDR3 spans 12 residues. The V and J ends lost 0 bases and 5 bases respectively, with 5 bases between them.

This clonotype was picked up a small number of times. J is TRBJ1-1 and V is TRBV25-1, with 10 bases that match TRBD1. V lost 1 base to trimming and J lost 4 bases; unmatched junction nucleotides: 12. The CDR3 covers 18 residues. Germline lookup yields CDR1 MGHDK and CDR2 SYGVNS. This chain's CDR3 is CASSEFFGTGEGGTEAFF. CDR3 bases: TGTGCCAGCAGTGAATTCTTCGGGACAGGGGAGGGGGGCACTGAAGCTTTCTTT.

This clonotype was observed at least ten times. The chain is built from TRBV11-2 and TRBJ1-1; TRBD1 matches at 7 bases. V shed 6 bases and J 1 base; nucleotides not matched to a gene: 5. This CDR3 has 14 amino acids. CDR1 and CDR2 from the germline V gene are SGHAT and FQNNGV. CDR3 DNA sequence: TGTGCCAGCAGACTGGGACAGACGAACACTGAAGCTTTCTTT. It encodes CASRLGQTNTEAFF.

This chain links TRBV12-3 or TRBV12-4 with TRBJ1-1, with 8 bases that match TRBD1. CDR3 size: 15 residues. V was pared by 2 bases and J by 5 bases, with 7 bases of the junction left unmatched. The CDR3 region has the DNA TGTGCCAGCAGTTTACAGGGGGCAATGGGGACTGAAGCTTTCTTT. Its protein is CASSLQGAMGTEAFF.

This clonotype has ten or more counts. The V and J genes are TRBV7-9 and TRBJ2-1, with D perhaps TRBD1 or TRBD2 (5 bases each). Between the trimmed V and J ends, which lost 5 bases and 9 bases, there was a span of 11 bases. Germline V gives CDR1 SEHNR, CDR2 FQNEAQ (reference sequence). The CDR3 has 12 residues. The CDR3 nucleotides read TGTGCCAGCAGCCAGCTGGGGACTGAGCAGTTCTTC. It codes for CASSQLGTEQFF.

V and J are TRBV7-2 and TRBJ2-5; D remains unclear. The V and J ends lost 2 bases and 4 bases respectively, with 17 bases between them. Germline CDR1 is SGHTA and CDR2 is FQGNSA. This CDR3 region has 16 residues. The CDR3 DNA follows: TGTGCCAGCAGCTTATCTCAGGTCGCGTATGCAGAGACCCAGTACTTC. It translates to CASSLSQVAYAETQYF.

Ten or more counts support this clonotype. J is TRBJ2-3 and V is TRBV5-1, with 11 bases matching TRBD2. The germline V gene has CDR1 SGHRS and CDR2 YFSETQ. The trim removed 4 bases at V and 6 bases at J, leaving 16 bases unmatched. This CDR3 region has 18 residues. CDR3 in amino acids: CASSLTEGSGRARDTQYF. DNA for the CDR3: TGCGCCAGCAGCCTAACGGAGGGTAGCGGGAGGGCCAGGGATACGCAGTATTTT.

DNA of the CDR3: TGCAGCGTTGAACTTACAGATACGCAGTATTTT. Residues: CSVELTDTQYF. The V call is TRBV29-1, the J call TRBJ2-3; no clear D. This CDR3 is built from 11 residues. The V end was cut by 2 bases, the J end by 3 bases, with 3 bases between. The germline V gene encodes CDR1 SQVTM and CDR2 ANQGSEA.

This clonotype was counted between two and nine times. This chain connects TRBV10-3 to TRBJ2-3; 7 bases line up with TRBD1. V lost 2 bases, J lost 10 bases, and 0 bases stayed unmatched. CDR1 and CDR2 from the germline V gene are ENHRY and SYGVKD. This CDR3 contains 11 residues. CDR3 region: CAISEDRAQYF. DNA for the CDR3: TGTGCCATCAGTGAGGACAGGGCGCAGTATTTT.

This clonotype was counted many times. J is TRBJ2-7 and V is TRBV5-1; tentatively, D is TRBD1 (6 bases). Trimming cost V 8 bases and J 3 bases, with 15 bases left between them. Per germline, CDR1 SGHRS and CDR2 YFSETQ. The CDR3 covers 13 residues. The chain's CDR3 is CASSPGHGYEQYF. CDR3 DNA: TGCGCCAGTTCTCCGGGACACGGCTACGAGCAGTACTTC.

The chain joins TRBV3-1 to TRBJ2-2; D may be TRBD1 (5 bases). From germline, CDR1 is LGHDT and CDR2 YNNKEL (reference sequence). The germline V and J ends were trimmed by 7 bases and 1 base, with 10 bases remaining between them. This CDR3 comprises 14 residues. CDR3 in DNA: TGTGCCAGCACCTGGACACAGAACACCGGGGAGCTGTTTTTT. It is translated as CASTWTQNTGELFF.

The rearrangement uses TRBV12-3 or TRBV12-4 and TRBJ2-1; a weak D match, TRBD2 (5 bases). The CDR3 extends over 14 amino acids. Trimming shortened V by 6 bases and J by 8 bases, and 17 bases separated the two germline ends. The CDR3 reads CASRASGRGDEQFF. CDR3 sequence (DNA): TGTGCCAGCAGGGCCTCAGGACGGGGTGATGAGCAGTTCTTC.

This clonotype was observed many times. The V and J genes are TRBV28 and TRBJ2-3; D is perhaps TRBD2 (5 bases). The CDR3 extends over 13 amino acids. Germline CDR1 is MDHEN and CDR2 is SYDVKM. The ends were cut back, 5 bases at V and 1 base at J, with 7 bases in the middle. CDR3 region: CASSGRGTDTQYF. Written as DNA, the CDR3 is TGTGCCAGCAGTGGGAGAGGCACAGATACGCAGTATTTT.

The V and J genes are TRBV15 and TRBJ2-1; D is unresolved. CDR1 is LNHNV and CDR2 is YYDKDF in the germline V gene (reference sequence). The V and J ends lost 0 bases and 4 bases respectively, with 10 bases between them. The CDR3 has 15 residues. CDR3 bases: TGTGCCACCAGCAGAGACCCGGCTGGTTACAATGAGCAGTTCTTC. Protein product: CATSRDPAGYNEQFF.

This clonotype was recorded at least ten times. The CDR3 here is CASSLNSRNEKLFF. DNA of the CDR3: TGTGCCAGCAGTTTGAACAGCCGCAATGAAAAACTGTTTTTT. The chain couples TRBV12-3 or TRBV12-4 to TRBJ1-4; D not resolved. The CDR3 is 14 amino acids. V lost 3 bases and J lost 5, with 10 bases in between.

The chain recombines TRBV5-1 with TRBJ2-4, with TRBD1 matching over 9 bases. The CDR3 has 16 amino acids. CDR1 and CDR2 (germline): SGHRS, YFSETQ. J was trimmed by 0 bases and V by 1 base; bases with no gene match: 2. The CDR3 here is CASSLWTGVAKNIQYF. For the CDR3, the DNA is TGCGCCAGCAGCTTGTGGACAGGGGTAGCCAAAAACATTCAGTACTTC.